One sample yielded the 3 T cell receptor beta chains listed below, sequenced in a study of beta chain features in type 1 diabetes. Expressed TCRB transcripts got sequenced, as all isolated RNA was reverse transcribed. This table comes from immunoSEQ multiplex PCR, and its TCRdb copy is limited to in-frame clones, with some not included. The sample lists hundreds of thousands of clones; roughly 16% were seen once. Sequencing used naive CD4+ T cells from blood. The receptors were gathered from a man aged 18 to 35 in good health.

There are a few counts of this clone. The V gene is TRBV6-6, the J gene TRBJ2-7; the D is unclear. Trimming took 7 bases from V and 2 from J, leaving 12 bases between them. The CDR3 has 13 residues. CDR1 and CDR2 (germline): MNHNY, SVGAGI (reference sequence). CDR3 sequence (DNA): TGTGCCAGCACCCCCCGTTTCGCCTACGAGCAGTACTTC. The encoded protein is CASTPRFAYEQYF.

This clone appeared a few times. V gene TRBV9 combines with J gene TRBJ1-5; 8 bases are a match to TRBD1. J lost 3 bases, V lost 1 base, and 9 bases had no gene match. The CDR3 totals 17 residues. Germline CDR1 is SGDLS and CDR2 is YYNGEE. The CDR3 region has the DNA TGTGCCAGCAGCGTACCCAGGCAGGGGGCGGACAATCAGCCCCAGCATTTT. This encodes CASSVPRQGADNQPQHF.

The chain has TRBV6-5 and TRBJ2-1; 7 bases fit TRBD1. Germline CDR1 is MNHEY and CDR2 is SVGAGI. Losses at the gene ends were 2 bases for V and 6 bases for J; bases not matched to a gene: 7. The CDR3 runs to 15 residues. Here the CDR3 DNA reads TGTGCCAGCAGTTACATACAGGGGATGGGCAATGAGCAGTTCTTC. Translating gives CASSYIQGMGNEQFF.